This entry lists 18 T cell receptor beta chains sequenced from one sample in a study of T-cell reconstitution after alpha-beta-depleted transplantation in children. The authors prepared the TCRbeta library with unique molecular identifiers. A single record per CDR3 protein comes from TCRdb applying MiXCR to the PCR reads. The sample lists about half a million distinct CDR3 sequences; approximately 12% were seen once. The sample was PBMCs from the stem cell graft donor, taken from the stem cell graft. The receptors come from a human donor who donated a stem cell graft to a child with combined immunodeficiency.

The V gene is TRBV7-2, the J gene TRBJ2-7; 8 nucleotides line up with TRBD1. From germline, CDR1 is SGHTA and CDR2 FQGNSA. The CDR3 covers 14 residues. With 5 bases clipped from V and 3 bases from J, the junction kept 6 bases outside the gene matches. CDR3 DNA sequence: TGTGCCAGCAGCCCCCAGACAGGGGACTACGAGCAGTACTTC. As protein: CASSPQTGDYEQYF. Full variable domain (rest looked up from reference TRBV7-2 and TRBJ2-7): GAGVSQSPSNKVTEKGKDVELRCDPISGHTALYWYRQSLGQGLEFLIYFQGNSAPDKSGLPSDRFSAERTGGSVSTLTIQRTQQEDSAVYLCASSPQTGDYEQYFGPGTRLTVT.

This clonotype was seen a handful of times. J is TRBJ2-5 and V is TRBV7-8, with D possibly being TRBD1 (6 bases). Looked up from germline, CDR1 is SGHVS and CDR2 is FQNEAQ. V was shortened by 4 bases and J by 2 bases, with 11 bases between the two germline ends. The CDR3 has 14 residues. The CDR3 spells CASSYRDTQETQYF. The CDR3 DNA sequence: TGTGCCAGCAGCTACCGGGACACACAAGAGACCCAGTACTTC.

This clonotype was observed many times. The CDR3 region has the DNA TGTGCCACCAGCAGAGATCTGGCAGGGACGGACACCATATATTTT. This sequence encodes CATSRDLAGTDTIYF. V is TRBV15 and J is TRBJ1-3, with D tentatively TRBD1 (5 bases). Germline assignment: CDR1 LNHNV and CDR2 YYDKDF (reference sequence). V was clipped by 0 bases and J by 8 bases, with 14 bases between them. The CDR3 is 15 amino acids.

The CDR3 DNA follows: TGTGCCAGCAGTACTAGCGGCCCCTCGGGATACGAGCAGTACTTC. Its translation is CASSTSGPSGYEQYF. The chain combines TRBV7-2 with TRBJ2-7; 8 positions match TRBD2. Germline V gene sequence: CDR1 SGHTA, CDR2 FQGNSA. The CDR3 is 15 residues long. V trimming: 6 bases; J trimming: 4 bases; junction bases outside the gene matches: 11.

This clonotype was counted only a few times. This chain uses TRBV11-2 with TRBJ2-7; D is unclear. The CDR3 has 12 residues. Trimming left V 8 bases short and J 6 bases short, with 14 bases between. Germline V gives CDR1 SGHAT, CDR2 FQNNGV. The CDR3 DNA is TGTGCCAGCTCCCCGATGGGCCTCGAGCAGTACTTC. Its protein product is CASSPMGLEQYF. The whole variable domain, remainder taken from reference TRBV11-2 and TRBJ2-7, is EAGVAQSPRYKIIEKRQSVAFWCNPISGHATLYWYQQILGQGPKLLIQFQNNGVVDDSQLPKDRFSAERLKGVDSTLKIQPAKLEDSAVYLCASSPMGLEQYFGPGTRLTVT.

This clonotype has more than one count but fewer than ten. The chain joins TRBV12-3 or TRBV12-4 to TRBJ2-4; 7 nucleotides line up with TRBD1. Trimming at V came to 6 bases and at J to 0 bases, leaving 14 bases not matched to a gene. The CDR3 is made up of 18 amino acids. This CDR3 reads CASSTSLDRTLAKNIQYF. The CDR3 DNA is TGTGCCAGCAGCACCTCTTTGGACAGGACCTTAGCCAAAAACATTCAGTACTTC.

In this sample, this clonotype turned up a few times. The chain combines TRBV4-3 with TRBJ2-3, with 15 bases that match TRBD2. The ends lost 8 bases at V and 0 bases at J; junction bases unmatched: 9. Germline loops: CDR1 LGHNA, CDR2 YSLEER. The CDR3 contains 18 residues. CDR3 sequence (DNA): TGCGCCAGCTCCGCCGGGACTAGCGGGAGGCCTAGCACAGATACGCAGTATTTT. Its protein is CASSAGTSGRPSTDTQYF.

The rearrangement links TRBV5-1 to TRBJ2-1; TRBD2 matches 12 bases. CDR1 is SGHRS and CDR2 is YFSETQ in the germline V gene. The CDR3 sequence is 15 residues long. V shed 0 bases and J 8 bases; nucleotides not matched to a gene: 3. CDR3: CASSLGLAGVDEQFF. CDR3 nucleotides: TGCGCCAGCAGCTTGGGACTAGCGGGAGTTGATGAGCAGTTCTTC.

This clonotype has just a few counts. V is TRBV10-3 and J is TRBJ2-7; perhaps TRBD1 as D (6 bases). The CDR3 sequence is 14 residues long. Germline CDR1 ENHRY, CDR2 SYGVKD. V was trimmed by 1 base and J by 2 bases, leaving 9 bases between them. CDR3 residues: CAISEYRDTYEQYF. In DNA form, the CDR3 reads TGTGCCATCAGTGAGTACAGGGACACCTACGAGCAGTACTTC.

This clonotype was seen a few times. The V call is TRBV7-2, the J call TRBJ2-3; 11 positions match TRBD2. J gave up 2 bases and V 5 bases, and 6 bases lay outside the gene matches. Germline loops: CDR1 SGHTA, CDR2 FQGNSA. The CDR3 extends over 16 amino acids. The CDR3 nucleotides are TGTGCCAGCAGCAATAGCGGGGGGGCCTTCACAGATACGCAGTATTTT. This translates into CASSNSGGAFTDTQYF.

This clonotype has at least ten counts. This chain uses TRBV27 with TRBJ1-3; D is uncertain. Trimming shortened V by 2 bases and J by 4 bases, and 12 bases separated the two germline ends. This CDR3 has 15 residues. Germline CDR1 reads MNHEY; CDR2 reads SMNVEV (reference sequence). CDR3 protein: CASSLGGASGNTIYF. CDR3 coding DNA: TGTGCCAGCAGTTTAGGAGGTGCAAGCGGAAACACCATATATTTT.

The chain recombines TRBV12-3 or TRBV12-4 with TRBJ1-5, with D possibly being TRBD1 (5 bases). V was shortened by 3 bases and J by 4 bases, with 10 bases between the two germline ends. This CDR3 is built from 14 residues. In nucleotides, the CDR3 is TGTGCCAGCAGTTTTCCGACAGTTAATCAGCCCCAGCATTTT. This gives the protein CASSFPTVNQPQHF.

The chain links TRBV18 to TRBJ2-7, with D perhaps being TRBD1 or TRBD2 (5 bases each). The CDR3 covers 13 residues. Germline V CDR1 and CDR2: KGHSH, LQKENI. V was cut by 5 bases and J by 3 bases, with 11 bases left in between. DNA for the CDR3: TGTGCCAGCTCATCGGGACGGTACTACGAGCAGTACTTC. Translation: CASSSGRYYEQYF.

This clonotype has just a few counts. CDR3 nucleotide sequence: TGTGCCAGCAGCCCGGACAGTTTTAACTATGGCTACACCTTC. This codes for CASSPDSFNYGYTF. The V gene is TRBV5-6, the J gene TRBJ1-2, with D perhaps TRBD1 (6 bases). Germline V gene sequence: CDR1 SGHDT, CDR2 YYEEEE. V lost 4 bases, J lost 1 base, and 11 bases lay in between. This CDR3 has 14 residues.

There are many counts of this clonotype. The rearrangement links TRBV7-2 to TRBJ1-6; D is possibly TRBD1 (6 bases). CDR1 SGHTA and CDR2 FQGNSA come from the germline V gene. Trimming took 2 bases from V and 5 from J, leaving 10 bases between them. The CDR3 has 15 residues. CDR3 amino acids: CASSLRSGDNSPLHF. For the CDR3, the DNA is TGTGCCAGCAGCTTACGGTCAGGGGATAATTCACCCCTCCACTTT.

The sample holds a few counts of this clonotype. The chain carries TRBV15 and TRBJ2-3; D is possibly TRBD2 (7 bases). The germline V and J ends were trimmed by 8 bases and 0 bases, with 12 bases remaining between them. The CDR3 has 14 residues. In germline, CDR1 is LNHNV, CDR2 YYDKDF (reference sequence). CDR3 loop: CATLRGASTDTQYF. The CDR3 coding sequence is TGTGCCACCCTTCGGGGGGCTAGCACAGATACGCAGTATTTT.

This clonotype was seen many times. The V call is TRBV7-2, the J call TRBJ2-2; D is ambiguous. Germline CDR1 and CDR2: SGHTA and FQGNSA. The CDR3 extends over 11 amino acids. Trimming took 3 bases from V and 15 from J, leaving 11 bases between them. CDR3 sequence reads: CASSLGFGVFF. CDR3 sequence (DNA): TGTGCCAGCAGCTTGGGCTTTGGGGTGTTTTTT. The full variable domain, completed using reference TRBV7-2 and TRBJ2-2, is GAGVSQSPSNKVTEKGKDVELRCDPISGHTALYWYRQSLGQGLEFLIYFQGNSAPDKSGLPSDRFSAERTGGSVSTLTIQRTQQEDSAVYLCASSLGFGVFFGEGSRLTVL.

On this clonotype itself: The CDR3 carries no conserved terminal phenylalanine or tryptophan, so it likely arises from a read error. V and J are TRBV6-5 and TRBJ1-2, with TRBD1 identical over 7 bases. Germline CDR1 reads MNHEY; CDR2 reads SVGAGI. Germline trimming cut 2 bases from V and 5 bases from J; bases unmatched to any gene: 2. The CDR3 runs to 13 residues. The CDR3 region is CASSYRQGYGYTC. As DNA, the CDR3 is TGTGCCAGCAGTTACAGACAGGGTTATGGCTACACCTGC.